This T cell receptor (beta chain) was sequenced during a study of shared clonotypes between healthy human individuals (TCRdb year 2020). Study-wide context: The cohort included a few men and a couple of women between 18 and 49 years of age. Per donor, three plates each were used for CD4 naive and CD4 memory, two for CD8 naive, and one for CD8 memory. Per donor, leukapheresis produced somewhere between about 0.94 and 10 billion PBMCs. To estimate repertoire size and how much clonotypes are shared between individuals, the study performed deep sequencing of blood TCR repertoires from a few healthy adults. Libraries were prepared and TCR repertoires were sequenced by different laboratories using diverse techniques, in order to increase sequencing depth and limit assay-specific biases. The investigation overall reported the following: Larger estimated clonotype richness was generally found for naive subsets than for memory subsets. Because the study included only a small number of donors, the genetic and exposure-history diversity represented was limited. Sampling was restricted to blood, and TCR repertoires in tissue are likely to differ from TCR repertoires in blood. When a handful of donors were compared, the shared fraction of clonotypes was about 5.5% for naive CD4, approximately 3.5% for naive CD8, roughly 2.3% for memory CD4, and 0.35% to 0.4% for memory CD8. Pairwise subsampling led to the expectation that sequencing depth would affect the degree of clonotype sharing among donors. Compared with non-shared clonotypes, clonotypes shared by all four sorted-subset donors had higher generation probabilities. Even with the large sequencing depth, rarefaction of the sorted-subset datasets indicated that sequencing was incomplete.

Healthy HIV-negative adults with no recently reported acute infections or vaccinations were included as donors. Every donor was a Caucasian adult living in Nashville, Tennessee, USA. CD4+ T cells were enriched through magnetic negative selection, after which naive cells were positively selected on CD45RA and the remaining negative fraction served as the memory subset. Blood was obtained by leukapheresis, after which PBMCs were separated by Ficoll-Histopaque density gradient centrifugation and cryopreserved in liquid nitrogen vapor phase. Analytical flow cytometry was used to check the purity and quantity of each magnetically sorted T cell population. Genomic DNA was isolated from each sorted fraction and quantified by UV absorbance on a Nanodrop 2000c. A distance of 12 bases separates the germline ends of V and J, which lose 3 bases and 6 bases respectively. The germline V gene sets CDR1 to SQVTM and CDR2 to ANQGSEA. The cysteine opens and the phenylalanine closes a CDR3 of 12 amino acids. The retained sequence is limited to the CDR3, 36 bases, with the frame set at the first base.

Concerning this clone itself: No antigen is known for it. Qualities for individual bases were not recorded, and no much larger clone is one base off.

Using the deep immunoSEQ assay, multiplex PCR amplified TCR CDR3 regions from genomic DNA. Extracted genomic DNA from each cell subset was distributed evenly across all wells of several immunoSEQ 96-well plates, and each plate was treated as a replicate. For sorted subsets, each replicate PCR was loaded with about 200 ng genomic DNA, equivalent to about 30,000 T cell genomes. Purified libraries were quantified with a Qubit 3.0 fluorometer, sized on a Bioanalyzer 2100, and re-quantified with the KAPA Library Quantification kit. Each immunoSEQ 96-well plate was sequenced on its own single-read 150-cycle Illumina NextSeq 550 flow cell. In the authors' own workflow: Because only junctional sequences without quality scores were contained in the immunoSEQ output, filtering matching that applied to full-length reads could not be performed. To assign V/J genes and CDR3, sequences were annotated using PyIR, a Python wrapper for IgBLAST v1.9, with IMGT germline references. Reads were removed for weak V/J assignments (E-value above 1e-6), missing CDR3, stop codons, out-of-frame junctions, or ambiguous translated residues. V3J clonotypes were defined as sequences sharing an identical inferred V gene, J gene, and CDR3 amino acid sequence. Percentage overlap between repertoires was computed as shared unique clonotypes divided by the size of the smaller repertoire. RTK rarefaction, the Chao1 estimator, and Recon v2.1 estimates of unobserved clonotypes were used to assess repertoire richness. For all TCRbeta clonotypes obtained by the gDNA method from a few donors, generation probabilities were computed with OLGA. What TCRdb holds here is the immuneACCESS table cut down to in-frame rearrangements. Part of the clones is not present; checked against another copy, under half of the missing clones reflect an unresolved V gene, and the others are unexplained. V, J and clone size reflect that table, while D and trimming were determined from the DNA. This sample comprises some 1,100,000 clones, more than 75% of them detected only once. The top ten clonotypes cover approximately 0.52% of the sample.

The chain couples TRBV29-1 to TRBJ2-7; the D gene is unclear. This sequence originates from a man in his late teens or twenties in good health. Some clones in this sample may be carry-over from other donors' samples. Sequencing input: memory CD4+ T cells from PBMCs. The cell subset or site label here, explained by the study, means: CD45RA-negative fraction. The base sequence is TGCAGCGTTGATAACGGGTCGGGCGAGCAGTACTTC. It translates as CSVDNGSGEQYF.